This is a list of T cell receptor beta chains from one sample in a study of T-cell memory formation after mild COVID-19. Each CDR3 protein gets one entry after TCRdb re-called the 5' RACE reads with MiXCR. The data hold some 120,000 distinct CDR3 sequences, with less than 6.5% observed a single time. Sequences were obtained from PBMCs or a T cell subset sorted from them (not recorded which). These TCRs come from an adult woman who had mild COVID-19 (a few samples of this study predate the infection). Cell type and time point are not known. Both conserved end residues are part of each CDR3. Fields, in order: D gene, J gene, V gene, clone size, CDR3 protein, CDR3 DNA. A D gene is named only where the DNA matches it firmly. The size field is filled for only some rows; it gives once, few, many or a size class.

d_gene: TRBD1
j_gene: TRBJ1-1
v_gene: TRBV19
abundance: few
CDR3aa: CASSIAYFFGQAMNTEAFF
CDR3nt: TGTGCCAGTAGTATAGCCTACTTCTTCGGACAGGCGATGAACACTGAAGCTTTCTTT

d_gene: TRBD1
j_gene: TRBJ2-1
v_gene: TRBV20-1
abundance: many
CDR3aa: CSATGQGAGSEQFF
CDR3nt: TGCAGTGCAACGGGACAGGGAGCGGGTAGTGAGCAGTTCTTC

d_gene: NA
j_gene: TRBJ1-4
v_gene: TRBV10-3
abundance: few
CDR3aa: CAISGTENEKLFF
CDR3nt: TGTGCCATCAGTGGGACAGAGAATGAAAAACTGTTTTTT

d_gene: TRBD1
j_gene: TRBJ1-2
v_gene: TRBV6-1
abundance: few
CDR3aa: CASSDRFRGLPNYGYTF
CDR3nt: TGTGCCAGCAGTGATAGATTTAGGGGGCTGCCTAACTATGGCTACACCTTC

d_gene: TRBD1
j_gene: TRBJ1-6
v_gene: TRBV2
abundance: NA
CDR3aa: CAIRQGALNSPLHF
CDR3nt: TGTGCCATCAGACAGGGGGCATTAAATTCACCCCTCCACTTT

d_gene: TRBD1
j_gene: TRBJ2-2
v_gene: TRBV5-1
abundance: few
CDR3aa: CASNQGVGTGELFF
CDR3nt: TGCGCCAGCAACCAGGGGGTTGGCACCGGGGAGCTGTTTTTT

d_gene: NA
j_gene: TRBJ2-6
v_gene: TRBV24-1
abundance: many
CDR3aa: CATSVRFESSGANVLTF
CDR3nt: TGTGCCACCAGTGTACGTTTTGAGAGCTCTGGGGCCAACGTCCTGACTTTC

d_gene: TRBD2
j_gene: TRBJ2-1
v_gene: TRBV7-6
abundance: NA
CDR3aa: CASSALAGAGYNEQFF
CDR3nt: TGTGCCAGCAGCGCTCTAGCGGGAGCCGGATACAATGAGCAGTTCTTC

d_gene: TRBD2
j_gene: TRBJ2-5
v_gene: TRBV12-3/TRBV12-4
abundance: few
CDR3aa: CASRAGTNSGPQYF
CDR3nt: TGTGCCAGCAGAGCCGGGACTAACTCAGGGCCCCAGTACTTC

d_gene: NA
j_gene: TRBJ2-7
v_gene: TRBV29-1
abundance: many
CDR3aa: CSILRDTAHEQYF
CDR3nt: TGCAGCATACTCCGGGACACGGCCCACGAGCAGTACTTC

d_gene: TRBD1
j_gene: TRBJ2-4
v_gene: TRBV24-1
abundance: few
CDR3aa: CATSARTGSKNIQYF
CDR3nt: TGTGCCACCAGTGCCCGGACAGGGTCCAAAAACATTCAGTACTTC

d_gene: TRBD2
j_gene: TRBJ2-5
v_gene: TRBV7-2
abundance: many
CDR3aa: CASSPDSGRAETQYF
CDR3nt: TGTGCCAGCAGCCCCGATAGCGGGAGGGCAGAGACCCAGTACTTC

d_gene: TRBD2
j_gene: TRBJ2-1
v_gene: TRBV20-1
abundance: many
CDR3aa: CSARGAGGLNEQFF
CDR3nt: TGCAGTGCCCGGGGTGCGGGGGGGCTGAATGAGCAGTTCTTC

d_gene: NA
j_gene: TRBJ1-2
v_gene: TRBV12-3/TRBV12-4
abundance: few
CDR3aa: CASRPISNYGYTF
CDR3nt: TGTGCCAGCAGGCCAATCTCTAACTATGGCTACACCTTC

d_gene: TRBD2
j_gene: TRBJ2-1
v_gene: TRBV29-1
abundance: NA
CDR3aa: CSVVGISSGFLSEQFF
CDR3nt: TGCAGCGTTGTAGGGATATCTAGCGGATTCCTGAGTGAGCAGTTCTTC

d_gene: TRBD2
j_gene: TRBJ2-3
v_gene: TRBV7-8
abundance: few
CDR3aa: CASSLGKGLGGLSRSTDTQYF
CDR3nt: TGTGCCAGCAGCTTAGGCAAGGGACTAGGGGGACTCTCGCGGAGCACAGATACGCAGTATTTT

d_gene: TRBD1
j_gene: TRBJ2-1
v_gene: TRBV5-5
abundance: many
CDR3aa: CASSSELETGSRGEQFF
CDR3nt: TGTGCCAGCAGCTCCGAACTAGAGACAGGGTCAAGGGGTGAGCAGTTCTTC

d_gene: NA
j_gene: TRBJ1-1
v_gene: TRBV7-3
abundance: many
CDR3aa: CATSGWATNTEAFF
CDR3nt: TGTGCCACTAGCGGTTGGGCAACTAACACTGAAGCTTTCTTT

d_gene: TRBD2
j_gene: TRBJ2-2
v_gene: TRBV5-1
abundance: few
CDR3aa: CASSPLTSGYTGELFF
CDR3nt: TGCGCCAGCAGTCCTCTCACTAGCGGGTACACCGGGGAGCTGTTTTTT

d_gene: TRBD2
j_gene: TRBJ2-5
v_gene: TRBV6-5
abundance: many
CDR3aa: CASSYSSTSGSYVGKTQYF
CDR3nt: TGTGCCAGCAGTTACTCGAGCACTAGCGGGAGTTATGTTGGGAAGACCCAGTACTTC

d_gene: TRBD2
j_gene: TRBJ2-5
v_gene: TRBV20-1
abundance: few
CDR3aa: CSARAGGPQETQYF
CDR3nt: TGCAGTGCTAGGGCGGGAGGGCCACAAGAGACCCAGTACTTC

d_gene: TRBD2
j_gene: TRBJ2-3
v_gene: TRBV20-1
abundance: few
CDR3aa: CSARAPSGRERDTQYF
CDR3nt: TGCAGTGCTAGAGCCCCAAGCGGGAGGGAACGAGATACGCAGTATTTT

d_gene: NA
j_gene: TRBJ1-6
v_gene: TRBV6-5
abundance: many
CDR3aa: CASSSKSNSPLHF
CDR3nt: TGTGCCAGCAGTTCTAAGTCGAATTCACCCCTCCACTTT

d_gene: NA
j_gene: TRBJ2-5
v_gene: TRBV3-1
abundance: NA
CDR3aa: CASSREQFQETQYF
CDR3nt: TGTGCCAGCAGCCGGGAACAGTTCCAAGAGACCCAGTACTTC

d_gene: TRBD1
j_gene: TRBJ2-7
v_gene: TRBV7-2
abundance: many
CDR3aa: CASSVTGGVPTYEQYF
CDR3nt: TGTGCCAGCAGCGTGACAGGGGGCGTACCTACCTACGAGCAGTACTTC

d_gene: NA
j_gene: TRBJ2-1
v_gene: TRBV7-6
abundance: many
CDR3aa: CASSAVLAVAYNEQFF
CDR3nt: TGTGCCAGCAGCGCCGTCCTAGCAGTCGCCTACAATGAGCAGTTCTTC

d_gene: NA
j_gene: TRBJ2-3
v_gene: TRBV9
abundance: NA
CDR3aa: CASSPKLLARTDTQYF
CDR3nt: TGTGCCAGCAGCCCCAAGCTGCTAGCACGTACAGATACGCAGTATTTT

d_gene: NA
j_gene: TRBJ1-2
v_gene: TRBV7-2
abundance: few
CDR3aa: CASSLAGRNYGYTF
CDR3nt: TGTGCCAGCAGCTTAGCCGGACGGAACTATGGCTACACCTTC

d_gene: TRBD2
j_gene: TRBJ2-2
v_gene: TRBV9
abundance: many
CDR3aa: CASSPRDYRTGELFF
CDR3nt: TGTGCCAGCAGCCCCCGGGACTACCGCACCGGGGAGCTGTTTTTT

d_gene: NA
j_gene: TRBJ1-1
v_gene: TRBV3-1
abundance: many
CDR3aa: CASSEGERTEAFF
CDR3nt: TGTGCCAGCAGCGAGGGGGAACGTACTGAAGCTTTCTTT

d_gene: NA
j_gene: TRBJ2-2
v_gene: TRBV3-1
abundance: few
CDR3aa: CASSQESRQRAGELFF
CDR3nt: TGTGCCAGCAGCCAAGAAAGTCGACAGCGGGCTGGGGAGCTGTTTTTT

d_gene: NA
j_gene: TRBJ1-1
v_gene: TRBV7-2
abundance: many
CDR3aa: CASSYQGGANTEAFF
CDR3nt: TGTGCCAGCAGTTATCAAGGGGGAGCGAACACTGAAGCTTTCTTT

d_gene: NA
j_gene: TRBJ2-3
v_gene: TRBV20-1
abundance: NA
CDR3aa: CSAVPSEGTQYF
CDR3nt: TGCAGTGCTGTGCCTAGCGAAGGTACGCAGTATTTT

d_gene: NA
j_gene: TRBJ2-6
v_gene: TRBV12-3/TRBV12-4
abundance: NA
CDR3aa: CASSLGRVLTF
CDR3nt: TGTGCCAGCAGTCTGGGACGCGTCCTGACTTTC

d_gene: NA
j_gene: TRBJ2-3
v_gene: TRBV15
abundance: many
CDR3aa: CATSREGALTDTQYF
CDR3nt: TGTGCCACCAGCAGAGAAGGGGCCCTCACAGATACGCAGTATTTT

d_gene: NA
j_gene: TRBJ2-7
v_gene: TRBV6-2/TRBV6-3
abundance: NA
CDR3aa: CASCPAGHDYEQYF
CDR3nt: TGTGCCAGCTGTCCCGCGGGACACGACTACGAGCAGTACTTC

d_gene: NA
j_gene: TRBJ1-3
v_gene: TRBV4-3
abundance: NA
CDR3aa: CASSQVPPSRSDVSGNTIYF
CDR3nt: TGCGCCAGCAGCCAAGTGCCCCCGTCGCGGTCAGACGTCTCTGGAAACACCATATATTTT

d_gene: NA
j_gene: TRBJ2-7
v_gene: TRBV5-1
abundance: many
CDR3aa: CASSPGGIGYEQYF
CDR3nt: TGCGCCAGCAGCCCCGGAGGGATAGGATACGAGCAGTACTTC

d_gene: TRBD1
j_gene: TRBJ2-2
v_gene: TRBV30
abundance: many
CDR3aa: CAHNDRGAGELFF
CDR3nt: TGTGCGCACAACGACAGGGGTGCCGGGGAGCTGTTTTTT

d_gene: NA
j_gene: TRBJ2-3
v_gene: TRBV5-1
abundance: few
CDR3aa: CASSLVPGSDTQYF
CDR3nt: TGCGCCAGCAGCTTGGTTCCGGGGTCAGATACGCAGTATTTT

d_gene: NA
j_gene: TRBJ2-7
v_gene: TRBV5-1
abundance: few
CDR3aa: CASSLGRHLSYEQYF
CDR3nt: TGCGCCAGCAGCTTAGGGCGGCACCTCTCCTACGAGCAGTACTTC

d_gene: NA
j_gene: TRBJ2-7
v_gene: TRBV5-6
abundance: few
CDR3aa: CASTPVGGRANSYEQYF
CDR3nt: TGTGCCAGCACCCCGGTGGGGGGCAGGGCGAATTCCTACGAGCAGTACTTC

d_gene: TRBD2
j_gene: TRBJ2-1
v_gene: TRBV2
abundance: many
CDR3aa: CASSEERGAYNEQFF
CDR3nt: TGTGCCAGCAGTGAGGAGCGGGGGGCCTACAATGAGCAGTTCTTC

d_gene: NA
j_gene: TRBJ2-5
v_gene: TRBV10-3
abundance: NA
CDR3aa: CAISERAGGTETQYF
CDR3nt: TGTGCCATCAGTGAGAGGGCTGGCGGGACGGAGACCCAGTACTTC

d_gene: TRBD1
j_gene: TRBJ1-4
v_gene: TRBV5-1
abundance: many
CDR3aa: CASSWGQGRVEKLFF
CDR3nt: TGCGCCAGCAGCTGGGGACAGGGGAGAGTTGAAAAACTGTTTTTT

d_gene: NA
j_gene: TRBJ1-2
v_gene: TRBV7-8
abundance: many
CDR3aa: CASSLEAGPYGYTF
CDR3nt: TGTGCCAGCAGCTTAGAGGCCGGCCCCTATGGCTACACCTTC